These T cell receptor beta chains were read from a single sample in a study of Graves' ophthalmopathy and Graves' hyperthyroidism. One entry per CDR3 protein, called by TCRdb with MiXCR from the multiplex PCR reads. The table has over a million distinct CDR3 sequences, about two fifths seen once. Sample: peripheral blood or thyroid tissue (not recorded which). These receptors came from an adult man with Graves' hyperthyroidism. Each CDR3 is given with its conserved first and last residue. D genes are given only for firm matches. Clone size is given for some rows only: seen once, a few or many times, or a class if the clone is expanded.

v_call	d_call	cdr3_length	j_call	clone_size	cdr3_nt	cdr3_aa
TRBV5-1	TRBD2	15	TRBJ2-7	-	TGCGCCAGCAGCCAAACCACTAGCGTTGCCTACGAGCAGTACTTC	CASSQTTSVAYEQYF
TRBV20-1	-	15	TRBJ2-5	-	TGCAGTGCTAGGGAACAGGGCTGGTTTGGAGAGACCCAGTACTTC	CSAREQGWFGETQYF
TRBV11-2	-	14	TRBJ2-7	-	TGTGCCAGCAGCACGCCCCGGACACCGTACGAGCAGTACTTC	CASSTPRTPYEQYF
TRBV10-3	-	15	TRBJ1-2	-	TGTGCCATCAGTGAGAAGTCGGCAGGGACGAATGGCTACACCTTC	CAISEKSAGTNGYTF
TRBV29-1	TRBD1	15	TRBJ2-3	few	TGCAGCGTTGAAGGGACAGGGACCGGCACAGATACGCAGTATTTT	CSVEGTGTGTDTQYF
TRBV2	-	13	TRBJ1-1	many	TGTGCCAGCAGTTCTCCCAGGGACACTGAAGCTTTCTTT	CASSSPRDTEAFF
TRBV29-1	-	14	TRBJ1-5	few	TGCAGCGTCTCAACGGCGGGGGGCTCGGGGCCCCAGCATTTT	CSVSTAGGSGPQHF
TRBV7-2	TRBD1	14	TRBJ2-5	-	TGTGCCAGCAGCCGAGGGGGTGGGACAGGGGCCCAGTACTTC	CASSRGGGTGAQYF
TRBV5-1	-	13	TRBJ2-7	-	TGCGCCAGCTCATCACAGGGGGGGCGCGAGCAGTACTTC	CASSSQGGREQYF
TRBV7-8	-	16	TRBJ2-7	once	TGTGCCAGCAGCCGAATTGGCTTACAGGGGGGGGACGAGCAGTACTTC	CASSRIGLQGGDEQYF
TRBV7-9	-	14	TRBJ1-5	-	TGTGCCAGCAGCTACGGGGCCCTCGCTCAGCCCCAGCATTTT	CASSYGALAQPQHF
TRBV7-2	-	16	TRBJ2-7	-	TGTGCCAGCAGCTTCAATTCCCAGCTCAGCTCCTACGAGCAGTACTTC	CASSFNSQLSSYEQYF
TRBV7-9	-	15	TRBJ1-2	-	TGTGCCAGCAGCTTAGGACATAAGATCGCGGATGGCTACACCTTC	CASSLGHKIADGYTF
TRBV4-2	-	14	TRBJ1-6	-	TGTGCCAGCAGCCAAGATCGGGCGAATTCACCCCTCCACTTT	CASSQDRANSPLHF
TRBV5-1	-	14	TRBJ1-1	many	TGCGCCAGCAGCTTGGTGGGGGGGAGAACTGAAGCTTTCTTT	CASSLVGGRTEAFF
TRBV12-3/TRBV12-4	-	12	TRBJ2-7	many	TGTGCCAGCAGTTTTGTGGGGGCTGAGCAGTACTTC	CASSFVGAEQYF
TRBV7-2	-	15	TRBJ1-2	many	TGTGCCAGCAGCCCGCAATGGACAGCGAACTATGGCTACACCTTC	CASSPQWTANYGYTF
TRBV9	-	12	TRBJ2-5	-	TGTGCCAGCAGCGTAGTGCCCGGGACCCAGTACTTC	CASSVVPGTQYF
TRBV24-1	TRBD1	14	TRBJ2-5	-	TGTGCCACCAGTGACCCCGACAGGGAATGGACCCAGTACTTC	CATSDPDREWTQYF
TRBV7-9	TRBD2	15	TRBJ2-5	-	TGTGCCAGCAGTTCGACTAGCGGGCCCCAAGAGACCCAGTACTTC	CASSSTSGPQETQYF